The source of this T cell receptor (beta chain) is a study of identical twins. Each CDR3 protein is one row after TCRdb ran MiXCR on the 5' RACE reads. The sample gives some 500,000 distinct CDR3 sequences, 9.6% of which show up once; around 3.1% is in the top ten. This clonotype was seen more than once but under ten times. This CDR3 region has 14 residues. From germline, CDR1 is MNHEY and CDR2 SVGEGT. V lost 4 bases to trimming and J lost 4 bases, with 10 bases between them. There were only healthy Caucasians among the donors. These data also featured in a second study, about yellow fever vaccine responses in identical twins.

Sequencing was carried out using PBMCs. V and J are TRBV6-2 or TRBV6-3 and TRBJ2-2, with D unclear. The receptor comes from a woman aged 18-29 years in good health. CDR3: CASSLAPVTGELFF. DNA for the CDR3: TGTGCCAGCAGTTTAGCCCCGGTCACCGGGGAGCTGTTTTTT.